This T cell receptor (beta chain) was obtained from a study of control samples from healthy donors and cancer patients. CDR1 is SNHLY and CDR2 is FYNNEI in the germline V gene. V shed 6 bases, J shed 5 bases, and the junction held 6 bases outside the gene matches. The CDR3 has 14 amino acids. Using immunoSEQ multiplex PCR, the repertoire was profiled, and TCRdb retains in-frame clones only, with some absent. Of fewer than 90,000 clones in the sample, 70% to 90% were seen once. This rearrangement joins TRBV2 to TRBJ2-5, with 10 positions matching TRBD1. Source material: blood. The clonotype comes from a woman in her forties or fifties in good health. This chain's CDR3 is CASSLGTGEETQYF. In DNA, the CDR3 is TGTGCCAGCAGCCTCGGGACAGGGGAGGAGACCCAGTACTTC.